A selection of T cell receptor beta chains follows, all from one sample in a study of blood T cell repertoires in COVID-19. Generated by immunoSEQ multiplex PCR, the TCRdb table keeps only in-frame clones and is missing some. This table holds about 250,000 clones, 81% found once. Sequences were obtained from peripheral blood. These receptors originate from a woman older than 75 with acute or convalescent COVID-19. Each CDR3 is given with its conserved first and last residue. Each record gives: D gene, clone size, V gene, J gene, CDR3 DNA, CDR3 protein. The D gene is left open where the match is weak. Not every row has a clone size; where given, it reads once, few, many or a size class.

d_call: TRBD1
clone_size: -
v_call: TRBV5-5
j_call: TRBJ2-5
cdr3_nt: TGTGCCAGCAGCCAGACAGGGGGCGCGGGGACCCAGTACTTC
cdr3_aa: CASSQTGGAGTQYF

d_call: TRBD1
clone_size: -
v_call: TRBV5-1
j_call: TRBJ2-4
cdr3_nt: TGCGCCAGCAGCTTGGCCCTGGGACAGGCTGGGGAAAACATTCAGTACTTC
cdr3_aa: CASSLALGQAGENIQYF

d_call: -
clone_size: few
v_call: TRBV5-8
j_call: TRBJ2-2
cdr3_nt: TGTGCCAGCAGCCGACAGGAATGGAACACCGGGGAGCTGTTTTTT
cdr3_aa: CASSRQEWNTGELFF

d_call: -
clone_size: -
v_call: TRBV28
j_call: TRBJ1-5
cdr3_nt: TGTGCCAGCAGTCTGACAGCAAACAATCAGCCCCAGCATTTT
cdr3_aa: CASSLTANNQPQHF

d_call: TRBD1
clone_size: -
v_call: TRBV27
j_call: TRBJ1-2
cdr3_nt: TGTGCCAGCAGTTCTAGACAGGGCGGCTACACCTTC
cdr3_aa: CASSSRQGGYTF

d_call: TRBD1
clone_size: once
v_call: TRBV6-6
j_call: TRBJ1-5
cdr3_nt: TGTGCCAGCAGTTATGGGGACAGGGGGCTGAATCAGCCCCAGCATTTT
cdr3_aa: CASSYGDRGLNQPQHF

d_call: -
clone_size: -
v_call: TRBV11-3
j_call: TRBJ2-7
cdr3_nt: TGTGCCAGCAGCCCCCGGTCCGCCCTTTTCGACGAGCAGTACTTC
cdr3_aa: CASSPRSALFDEQYF

d_call: -
clone_size: -
v_call: TRBV15
j_call: TRBJ1-6
cdr3_nt: TGTGCCACCAGCACCCTACAGGGCTATAATTCACCCCTCCACTTT
cdr3_aa: CATSTLQGYNSPLHF

d_call: -
clone_size: -
v_call: TRBV6-2/TRBV6-3
j_call: TRBJ1-1
cdr3_nt: TGTGCCAGCAGCGTGGGGACTTCGGCTGAAGCTTTCTTT
cdr3_aa: CASSVGTSAEAFF

d_call: -
clone_size: -
v_call: TRBV6-2/TRBV6-3
j_call: TRBJ1-5
cdr3_nt: TGTGCCAGCAGTTTAGTAGGCGGAACATCAGCAAGCAATCAGCCCCAGCATTTT
cdr3_aa: CASSLVGGTSASNQPQHF

d_call: -
clone_size: -
v_call: TRBV5-6
j_call: TRBJ1-1
cdr3_nt: TGTGCCAGCAGCTTGTCTGGCTGGAACACTGAAGCTTTCTTT
cdr3_aa: CASSLSGWNTEAFF

d_call: -
clone_size: few
v_call: TRBV4-2
j_call: TRBJ1-2
cdr3_nt: TGTGCCAGCAGCTCGGGGCGGGGAGGGTATGGCTACACCTTC
cdr3_aa: CASSSGRGGYGYTF

d_call: TRBD2
clone_size: -
v_call: TRBV5-1
j_call: TRBJ2-3
cdr3_nt: TGCGCCAGCAGCTTGACTAGCGGGGGTCCAGATACGCAGTATTTT
cdr3_aa: CASSLTSGGPDTQYF

d_call: -
clone_size: -
v_call: TRBV7-9
j_call: TRBJ2-7
cdr3_nt: TGTGCCAGCAGCGCAGCAGGGTTTCCCACCTACGAGCAGTACTTC
cdr3_aa: CASSAAGFPTYEQYF

d_call: -
clone_size: once
v_call: TRBV3-1/TRBV3-2
j_call: TRBJ2-5
cdr3_nt: TGTGCCAGCGGACTGGGGTCCCGCCAAGAGACCCAGTACTTC
cdr3_aa: CASGLGSRQETQYF

d_call: -
clone_size: -
v_call: TRBV5-1
j_call: TRBJ2-5
cdr3_nt: TGCGCCAGCAGCCCCAGAACCCACAGGGAACCCCCCGGGACCCAGTACTTC
cdr3_aa: CASSPRTHREPPGTQYF

d_call: -
clone_size: -
v_call: TRBV7-2
j_call: TRBJ2-5
cdr3_nt: TGTGCCAGCAGCTTAGGCGGGGCTAGTGGGACCCAGTACTTC
cdr3_aa: CASSLGGASGTQYF

d_call: TRBD2
clone_size: -
v_call: TRBV19
j_call: TRBJ2-4
cdr3_nt: TGTGCCAGTAGTGGGACTAGCGGGGGCAAAAACATTCAGTACTTC
cdr3_aa: CASSGTSGGKNIQYF

d_call: -
clone_size: -
v_call: TRBV4-2
j_call: TRBJ2-1
cdr3_nt: TGTGCCAGCAGCCAAGATCGGAGGGATGGCGAGCAGTTCTTC
cdr3_aa: CASSQDRRDGEQFF